These 12 T cell receptor beta chains share one sample of origin, sequenced in a study of T cell changes during pregnancy in multiple sclerosis. Method: immunoSEQ multiplex PCR; TCRdb's copy keeps in-frame clones and lacks some. The sample shows 91,000 or so clones, 85% to 95% of them seen only once. The sequencing here drew on peripheral blood, taken after pregnancy. These receptors were obtained from a female donor with multiple sclerosis, enrolled in a pregnancy study.

The genes are TRBV6-5 and TRBJ1-1; D gene ambiguous. Trimming took 6 bases from V and 0 from J, leaving 8 bases between them. This CDR3 region has 13 residues. CDR1 MNHEY and CDR2 SVGAGI come from the germline V gene. CDR3 bases: TGTGCCAGCAGATTACTGTTGAACACTGAAGCTTTCTTT. Translated: CASRLLLNTEAFF.

This clone was recorded only once. The V gene is TRBV6-1, the J gene TRBJ2-4, with D perhaps matching TRBD2 (5 bases). Trimming left V 2 bases short and J 6 bases short, with 5 bases between. Germline values: CDR1 MNHNS, CDR2 SASEGT. CDR3 length equals 12 residues. CDR3 sequence reads: CASSERGNIQYF. CDR3 bases: TGTGCCAGCAGTGAACGGGGAAACATTCAGTACTTC.

The chain joins TRBV6-6 to TRBJ2-7, with 8 bases aligning to TRBD1. From germline, CDR1 is MNHNY and CDR2 SVGAGI (reference sequence). The CDR3 is made up of 16 amino acids. V lost 4 bases, J lost 1 base, and 9 bases stayed unmatched. The CDR3 DNA reads as TGTGCCAGCAGTTCCCCGGACAGGGCGTTTTCCTACGAGCAGTACTTC. It encodes CASSSPDRAFSYEQYF.

The chain joins TRBV7-8 to TRBJ1-2; no clear D. This CDR3 region has 16 residues. The germline CDR1 and CDR2 sequences are SGHVS and FQNEAQ. The V and J ends lost 0 bases and 4 bases respectively, with 15 bases between them. In nucleotides, the CDR3 is TGTGCCAGCAGCTTAGCAGGGAGCCGGGATAGCTATGGCTACACCTTC. As protein: CASSLAGSRDSYGYTF.

V is TRBV29-1 and J is TRBJ2-1; unclear D gene. The V gene lost 4 bases and the J gene lost 5 bases, with 9 bases spanning the gap. This CDR3 has 12 amino acids. Per the germline V gene, CDR1 is SQVTM and CDR2 is ANQGSEA. The CDR3, as DNA: TGCAGCGTTGGAGGCCGGGACAATGAGCAGTTCTTC. It is translated as CSVGGRDNEQFF.

The V gene is TRBV18, the J gene TRBJ1-2; 7 positions match TRBD1. The ends lost 0 bases at V and 6 bases at J; junction bases unmatched: 25. Germline-derived CDR1 and CDR2 are KGHSH and LQKENI. There are 21 residues in the CDR3. The CDR3 region has the DNA TGTGCCAGCTCACCACCGGGACAGCCGATACCTACTGCCCTAAACGTCGATGGCTACACCTTC. This codes for CASSPPGQPIPTALNVDGYTF. The full variable domain, completed using reference TRBV18 and TRBJ1-2, is NAGVMQNPRHLVRRRGQEARLRCSPMKGHSHVYWYRQLPEEGLKFMVYLQKENIIDESGMPKERFSAEFPKEGPSILRIQQVVRGDSAAYFCASSPPGQPIPTALNVDGYTFGSGTRLTVV.

The V and J genes are TRBV7-2 and TRBJ1-4, with D unclear. Germline loops: CDR1 SGHTA, CDR2 FQGNSA. The CDR3 totals 12 residues. Trimming shortened V by 7 bases and J by 12 bases, and 15 bases separated the two germline ends. The CDR3 sequence is CASTSSPRELFF. The CDR3 region has the DNA TGTGCCAGCACATCTAGCCCCCGGGAACTGTTTTTT.

The rearrangement joins TRBV5-6 to TRBJ2-7, with 7 bases that match TRBD2. Germline-derived CDR1 and CDR2 are SGHDT and YYEEEE. The J segment lost 2 bases and the V segment lost 4 bases, leaving 15 bases of the junction unmatched. The CDR3 spans 17 residues. DNA of the CDR3: TGTGCCAGCAGCCAAACGGGAGGCGTCGATCTCACCTACGAGCAGTACTTC. Translated: CASSQTGGVDLTYEQYF.

The gene calls are TRBV5-1 and TRBJ1-1; no clear D gene. The CDR3 totals 14 residues. Germline CDR1 and CDR2: SGHRS and YFSETQ. The ends were cut back, 0 bases at V and 5 bases at J, with 11 bases in the middle. DNA for the CDR3: TGCGCCAGCAGCTTGGCCTTGGCTGGTACTGAAGCTTTCTTT. Translation: CASSLALAGTEAFF.

The CDR3 here is CASSLELDQPQHF. The DNA of the CDR3 is TGTGCCAGCAGCTTAGAACTCGATCAGCCCCAGCATTTT. V is TRBV7-8 and J is TRBJ1-5; D unresolved. The CDR3 extends over 13 amino acids. The V gene lost 1 base and the J gene lost 5 bases, with 6 bases spanning the gap. Germline V CDR1 and CDR2: SGHVS, FQNEAQ.

The chain couples TRBV6-1 to TRBJ2-3, with 9 bases matching TRBD1. Trimming removed 1 base from V and 3 bases from J; junction bases left unmatched: 5. CDR3 length: 16 residues. CDR1 is MNHNS, CDR2 SASEGT, per germline. The CDR3 coding sequence is TGTGCCAGCAGTGAAGGGCTTGGACAGGGGACAGATACGCAGTATTTT. Translation gives CASSEGLGQGTDTQYF.

The V call is TRBV5-1, the J call TRBJ2-7; D perhaps matches TRBD2 (5 bases). CDR1 is SGHRS and CDR2 is YFSETQ in the germline V gene. V dropped 6 bases and J dropped 4 bases, with 20 bases sitting between them. CDR3 length: 15 residues. As DNA, the CDR3 is TGCGCCAGCACCCTGGAGGAGTACGGTCAGTACGAGCAGTACTTC. Translating it yields CASTLEEYGQYEQYF.